Sequencing of this T cell receptor (beta chain) was carried out in a study of T cells after posttransplantation cyclophosphamide. This related bone marrow graft donor gave peripheral blood on the day of marrow donation. This clone was observed at least ten times. The antigen remains undetermined. Assay: immunoSEQ multiplex PCR; the TCRdb copy retains only in-frame clones and omits some. The sample shows 45,000 to 55,000 clones, none of them appearing just once. Overall study results and limits: TRB overlap between skin or GI tissue T cells and blood was limited. Later post-transplant blood repertoires were often dominated by donor CD8+ memory clones.

Sequencing used PBMCs. This clonotype was sampled from a man aged 40-49 years in good health, CMV-negative, and a related stem cell transplant donor.

The CDR3 protein is CAIPTGGSNTGELFF. The CDR3 bases are TGTGCCATCCCGACAGGGGGGTCGAACACCGGGGAGCTGTTTTTT. V is TRBV28 and J is TRBJ2-2, with TRBD1 matching 9 bases. The CDR3 spans 15 residues. V lost 10 bases and J lost 0; bases outside the gene matches: 6. Germline V lookup: CDR1 MDHEN, CDR2 SYDVKM.